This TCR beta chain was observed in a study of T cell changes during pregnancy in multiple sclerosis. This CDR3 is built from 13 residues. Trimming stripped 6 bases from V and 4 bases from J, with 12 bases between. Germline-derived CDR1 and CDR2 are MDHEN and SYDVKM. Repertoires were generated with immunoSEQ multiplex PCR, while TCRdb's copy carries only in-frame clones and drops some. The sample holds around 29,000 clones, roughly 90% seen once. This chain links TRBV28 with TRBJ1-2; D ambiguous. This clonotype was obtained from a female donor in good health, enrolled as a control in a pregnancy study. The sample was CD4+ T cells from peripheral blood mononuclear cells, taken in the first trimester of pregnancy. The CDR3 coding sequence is TGTGCCAGCAGCCTACCATCCCGCTATGGCTACACCTTC. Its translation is CASSLPSRYGYTF.